One sample yielded the 10 T cell receptor beta chains listed below, sequenced in a study of blood T cell repertoires in COVID-19. The method was immunoSEQ multiplex PCR; TCRdb's version includes in-frame clones alone and lacks a portion of them. The data contain 40,000 to 55,000 clones, about 89% of them seen just once; the ten biggest clones take up around 6.4%. The specimen was peripheral blood. These receptors all stem from a man in his 70s with active COVID-19.

This chain joins TRBV7-9 and TRBJ1-4; TRBD1 agrees at 7 bases. In germline, CDR1 is SEHNR, CDR2 FQNEAQ (reference sequence). CDR3 length: 15 residues. V shed 7 bases and J 7 bases; nucleotides not matched to a gene: 12. This CDR3 reads CASTVRQGRGEKLFF. The CDR3 DNA is TGTGCCAGCACCGTCAGACAGGGAAGGGGTGAAAAACTGTTTTTT. Full variable domain (missing parts from reference TRBV7-9 and TRBJ1-4): DTGVSQNPRHKITKRGQNVTFRCDPISEHNRLYWYRQTLGQGPEFLTYFQNEAQLEKSRLLSDRFSAERPKGSFSTLEIQRTEQGDSAMYLCASTVRQGRGEKLFFGSGTQLSVL.

V is TRBV5-1 and J is TRBJ2-7; 10 bases are shared with TRBD1. In germline, CDR1 is SGHRS, CDR2 YFSETQ. V trimming: 4 bases; J trimming: 2 bases; junction bases outside the gene matches: 9. The CDR3 runs to 16 residues. In DNA form, the CDR3 reads TGCGCCAGCAGCGTTTCCGGGACAGGGGCCACCTACGAGCAGTACTTC. It encodes CASSVSGTGATYEQYF.

The rearrangement joins TRBV6-5 to TRBJ2-7, with 11 bases identical to TRBD2. In germline, CDR1 is MNHEY, CDR2 SVGAGI. The junction had 6 bases not matched to a gene; V was cut back by 6 bases and J by 2 bases. The CDR3 runs to 15 residues. The CDR3 nucleotides are TGTGCCAGCAGCCTAACTAGCGGGGGCCCCTACGAGCAGTACTTC. Protein: CASSLTSGGPYEQYF.

V and J are TRBV6-1 and TRBJ2-3; 9 positions match TRBD2. V trimming: 1 base; J trimming: 3 bases; junction bases outside the gene matches: 8. The germline V gene encodes CDR1 MNHNS and CDR2 SASEGT. The length of the CDR3 is 17 residues. The CDR3 loop is CASSEVGTSSWTDTQYF. The CDR3 DNA sequence: TGTGCCAGCAGTGAAGTTGGGACTAGCTCTTGGACAGATACGCAGTATTTT.

On this clone itself: Other DNA sequences from this sample encode an identical CDR3 as well. The V and J genes are TRBV3-1 (or the pseudogene TRBV3-2) and TRBJ2-1; TRBD1 might be the D (6 bases). The CDR3 totals 15 residues. V lost 1 base and J lost 0, with 7 bases in between. Germline-derived CDR1 and CDR2 are LGHDT and YNNKEL (reference sequence). CDR3 in amino acids: CASSQVRGSYNEQFF. The CDR3 bases are TGTGCCAGCAGCCAAGTCAGGGGCTCCTACAATGAGCAGTTCTTC.

CDR3 loop: CAWSQVFQETQYF. Here the CDR3 DNA reads TGTGCCTGGAGTCAGGTGTTTCAAGAGACCCAGTACTTC. The chain carries TRBV30 and TRBJ2-5; D unclear. Germline V gene lookup returns CDR1 GTSNPN and CDR2 SVGIG (reference sequence). This CDR3 is built from 13 residues. Trimming left V 2 bases short and J 2 bases short, with 9 bases between.

The chain combines TRBV19 with TRBJ2-4; 9 bases are shared with TRBD1. V dropped 6 bases and J dropped 0; count of bases not matched to a gene: 6. The germline V gene encodes CDR1 LNHDA and CDR2 SQIVND (reference sequence). CDR3 length: 16 amino acids. CDR3 DNA: TGTGCCAGTAGCCCGACAGGGGGTCTAGCCAAAAACATTCAGTACTTC. Its translation: CASSPTGGLAKNIQYF. The full variable domain, rest sourced from reference TRBV19 and TRBJ2-4, is DGGITQSPKYLFRKEGQNVTLSCEQNLNHDAMYWYRQDPGQGLRLIYYSQIVNDFQKGDIAEGYSVSREKKESFPLTVTSAQKNPTAFYLCASSPTGGLAKNIQYFGAGTRLSVL.

This sequence joins TRBV30 and TRBJ2-5; D uncertain. This CDR3 contains 11 residues. V was trimmed by 0 bases and J by 6 bases, leaving 5 bases between them. Germline V gene sequence: CDR1 GTSNPN, CDR2 SVGIG (reference sequence). CDR3 sequence (DNA): TGTGCCTGGAGTGTACTACAGACCCAGTACTTC. This sequence encodes CAWSVLQTQYF.

V usage is TRBV6-5 and J usage is TRBJ2-7; D is unresolved. Germline values: CDR1 MNHEY, CDR2 SVGAGI. The V gene lost 0 bases and the J gene lost 3 bases, with 12 bases spanning the gap. The CDR3 spans 15 residues. CDR3 region: CASSYSAVIFYEQYF. CDR3 nucleotide sequence: TGTGCCAGCAGTTACTCTGCAGTGATTTTCTACGAGCAGTACTTC.

V is TRBV27 and J is TRBJ2-1; maybe TRBD2 (5 bases). In germline, CDR1 is MNHEY, CDR2 SMNVEV (reference sequence). Trimming removed 5 bases at V and 2 bases at J, with 7 bases between. This CDR3 contains 13 residues. Here the CDR3 DNA reads TGTGCCAGCAGTGAGGGAGCCTACAATGAGCAGTTCTTC. Its protein is CASSEGAYNEQFF.